The 20 T cell receptor beta chains reported below all come from one sample, sequenced in a study of T cell repertoires in cytomegalovirus infection. TCRdb reprocessed the reads with MiXCR, giving one entry per CDR3 protein. The sample has about 920,000 distinct CDR3 sequences, around 30% seen once. Antigens for these TCRs are unknown. This material consisted of cultured CD8+ T cells from PBMCs, taken from culture after CMV antigen stimulation. The receptors shown here come from a human donor in good health (CMV status not recorded). Some clones in this sample may be carry-over from other donors' samples.

This clonotype was counted at least ten times. The CDR3 here is CASSVSGTGGDQPQHF. CDR3 nucleotide sequence: TGTGCCAGCAGCGTCTCCGGGACAGGGGGCGATCAGCCCCAGCATTTT. The chain uses TRBV7-2 and TRBJ1-5, with 12 bases that match TRBD1. The V segment lost 5 bases and the J segment 5 bases; nucleotides outside the gene matches: 7. From germline, CDR1 is SGHTA and CDR2 FQGNSA. The CDR3 length is 16 residues.

The chain uses TRBV18 and TRBJ2-1; maybe TRBD2 (6 bases). CDR3 length: 15 amino acids. Germline assignment: CDR1 KGHSH and CDR2 LQKENI. V gave up 0 bases and J gave up 7 bases, with 13 bases separating them. The CDR3 DNA sequence: TGTGCCAGCTCACCACCAACTAGCATTGAGAATGAGCAGTTCTTC. It yields the protein CASSPPTSIENEQFF.

This clonotype was detected many times. The V gene is TRBV7-9, the J gene TRBJ1-5; possible D gene TRBD1, 6 bases. Germline lookup yields CDR1 SEHNR and CDR2 FQNEAQ (reference sequence). V dropped 0 bases and J dropped 4 bases, with 13 bases sitting between them. The CDR3 has 16 amino acids. CDR3 in amino acids: CASSLADSGPNQPQHF. In DNA, the CDR3 is TGTGCCAGCAGCTTAGCGGACAGCGGGCCGAATCAGCCCCAGCATTTT.

The chain has TRBV2 and TRBJ2-5, with D maybe TRBD2 (5 bases). Germline V gives CDR1 SNHLY, CDR2 FYNNEI. V lost 5 bases and J 9 bases, leaving 10 bases between the germline ends. This CDR3 spans 11 amino acids. As DNA, the CDR3 is TGTGCCAGCAGTACGTCCGGGGCCCAGTACTTC. Translation gives CASSTSGAQYF.

The gene calls are TRBV15 and TRBJ1-1; D ambiguous. The CDR3 runs 12 residues. Per the germline V gene, CDR1 is LNHNV and CDR2 is YYDKDF (reference sequence). The V end was cut by 6 bases, the J end by 1 base, with 6 bases between. Here the CDR3 DNA reads TGTGCCACCAGGTACGGGAACACTGAAGCTTTCTTT. Translated: CATRYGNTEAFF.

This rearrangement joins TRBV2 to TRBJ2-3; D unclear. The CDR3 sequence is 10 residues long. Germline V gives CDR1 SNHLY, CDR2 FYNNEI. The V gene lost 8 bases and the J gene lost 2 bases, with 2 bases spanning the gap. DNA of the CDR3: TGTGCCAGCTACACAGATACGCAGTATTTT. Protein: CASYTDTQYF.

This chain joins TRBV20-1 and TRBJ1-1; D is perhaps TRBD1 (5 bases). This CDR3 is built from 14 residues. Trimming left V 0 bases short and J 6 bases short, with 14 bases between. Germline V lookup: CDR1 DFQATT, CDR2 SNEGSKA (reference sequence). The CDR3 DNA reads as TGCAGTGCTAGAGATCCCGACAGTCACCCTGAAGCTTTCTTT. Its protein is CSARDPDSHPEAFF.

This clonotype was counted many times. The rearrangement joins TRBV7-2 to TRBJ2-5; 8 nucleotides line up with TRBD1. Trimming at V came to 1 base and at J to 4 bases, leaving 8 bases not matched to a gene. Germline assignment: CDR1 SGHTA and CDR2 FQGNSA. This CDR3 contains 16 residues. DNA of the CDR3: TGTGCCAGCAGCTTAGGGGGCGGACAGGGCGGAGAGACCCAGTACTTC. This codes for CASSLGGGQGGETQYF.

This chain uses TRBV10-3 with TRBJ2-7; maybe TRBD1 (6 bases). The V gene's germline CDR1 is ENHRY and CDR2 SYGVKD. V was trimmed by 9 bases and J by 9 bases, leaving 15 bases between them. This CDR3 is 11 amino acids long. CDR3 DNA sequence: TGTGCCATTAGGACAGACATTGGGCAGTACTTC. Encoded protein: CAIRTDIGQYF.

This clonotype occurred a few times. The chain uses TRBV7-6 and TRBJ2-1; 9 bases map to TRBD2. The CDR3 sequence is 16 residues long. Germline CDR1 and CDR2: SGHVS and FNYEAQ. V lost 1 base to trimming and J lost 4 bases; unmatched junction nucleotides: 5. CDR3 DNA sequence: TGTGCCAGCAGCTTAGAGCGGGGGGCAACTTACAATGAGCAGTTCTTC. Encoded protein: CASSLERGATYNEQFF.

The chain is built from TRBV4-1 and TRBJ1-2; no firm D call. This CDR3 has 15 residues. Per germline, CDR1 MGHRA and CDR2 YSYEKL. V lost 0 bases and J lost 1, with 9 bases in between. The CDR3 bases are TGCGCCAGCAGCCAAGACGACTTATTTAACTATGGCTACACCTTC. Its translation is CASSQDDLFNYGYTF.

This sequence joins TRBV7-9 and TRBJ2-5; D might be TRBD2 (7 bases). The CDR3 has 14 residues. V was pared by 7 bases and J by 4 bases, with 16 bases between. The V gene's germline CDR1 is SEHNR and CDR2 FQNEAQ (reference sequence). CDR3 sequence (DNA): TGTGCCAGCAAGGGCGGGGGCCTAGGAGAGACCCAGTACTTC. Encoded protein: CASKGGGLGETQYF.

This clonotype was picked up a small number of times. The rearrangement links TRBV5-5 to TRBJ2-5; 10 nucleotides line up with TRBD2. CDR3 length: 16 amino acids. V dropped 0 bases and J dropped 1; count of bases not matched to a gene: 3. CDR1 is SGHKS and CDR2 is YYEKEE in the germline V gene (reference sequence). Written as DNA, the CDR3 is TGTGCCAGCAGCTTGGAGGCTAGCGGGGGCCAAGAGACCCAGTACTTC. Encoded protein: CASSLEASGGQETQYF.

There are many counts of this clonotype. V gene TRBV7-8 combines with J gene TRBJ2-3, with 11 positions matching TRBD2. This CDR3 spans 15 amino acids. Per the germline V gene, CDR1 is SGHVS and CDR2 is FQNEAQ. The J segment lost 4 bases and the V segment lost 3 bases, leaving 3 bases of the junction unmatched. The CDR3 is CASSFTSGGPDTQYF. The CDR3, as DNA: TGTGCCAGCAGCTTCACTAGCGGGGGACCAGATACGCAGTATTTT.

This clonotype occurred a few times. The chain carries TRBV11-2 and TRBJ2-3; a weak D match, TRBD2 (7 bases). The V gene lost 5 bases and the J gene lost 5 bases, with 14 bases spanning the gap. CDR3 size: 14 residues. The germline CDR1 and CDR2 sequences are SGHAT and FQNNGV. The CDR3 nucleotides read TGTGCCAGCAGCGGGGGGGCCTTGGGAGATACGCAGTATTTT. Translating it yields CASSGGALGDTQYF. Using reference TRBV11-2 and TRBJ2-3 for the parts outside the CDR3, the full variable domain is EAGVAQSPRYKIIEKRQSVAFWCNPISGHATLYWYQQILGQGPKLLIQFQNNGVVDDSQLPKDRFSAERLKGVDSTLKIQPAKLEDSAVYLCASSGGALGDTQYFGPGTRLTVL.

The chain recombines TRBV14 with TRBJ1-1, with D unresolved. Germline V gene sequence: CDR1 SGHDN, CDR2 FVKESK. Trimming took 2 bases from V and 2 from J, leaving 6 bases between them. The CDR3 totals 13 residues. The CDR3 nucleotides read TGTGCCAGCAGCCAATTGATTAACACTGAAGCTTTCTTT. Translation gives CASSQLINTEAFF.

This clonotype was detected a few times. The chain carries TRBV7-9 and TRBJ1-1; D gene uncertain. With 5 bases removed from V and 4 bases from J, the gap between germline ends came to 8 bases. Germline loops: CDR1 SEHNR, CDR2 FQNEAQ (reference sequence). The CDR3 is 12 residues long. In nucleotides, the CDR3 is TGTGCCAGCAGCCCTGTTCCCACTGAAGCTTTCTTT. This translates into CASSPVPTEAFF.

The chain joins TRBV29-1 to TRBJ1-1; D possibly corresponds to TRBD1 (6 bases). CDR3 length: 15 amino acids. V dropped 5 bases and J dropped 4 bases, with 20 bases sitting between them. Germline CDR1 is SQVTM and CDR2 is ANQGSEA. CDR3 bases: TGCAGCGTTCTCCGAGTAGGGGGGATGACCACTGAAGCTTTCTTT. Translation: CSVLRVGGMTTEAFF.

This clonotype was observed a handful of times. The CDR3 sequence: CASSSSGDSYNEQFF. CDR3 sequence (DNA): TGTGCCAGCAGTTCCTCGGGGGACTCCTACAATGAGCAGTTCTTC. V usage is TRBV6-4 and J usage is TRBJ2-1; maybe TRBD2 (6 bases). CDR1 is MRHNA, CDR2 SNTAGT, per germline. The CDR3 has 15 residues. Deletions cut 5 bases from V and 0 bases from J, with 11 bases between.

V usage is TRBV12-3 or TRBV12-4 and J usage is TRBJ2-5, with 7 bases that match TRBD1. V lost 6 bases, J lost 5 bases, and 9 bases stayed unmatched. The CDR3 is 14 residues long. The CDR3: CASSPETGLETQYF. The DNA of the CDR3 is TGTGCCAGCAGCCCGGAGACAGGGCTGGAGACCCAGTACTTC.